One sample yielded the 31 T cell receptor beta chains listed below, sequenced in a study of T-cell memory formation after mild COVID-19. TCRdb re-called the 5' RACE reads with MiXCR, one entry per CDR3 protein. The data show about 430,000 distinct CDR3 sequences, 20% to 25% seen once. Material: PBMCs or a T cell subset sorted from them (not recorded which). The receptors stem from an adult woman who had mild COVID-19 (a few samples of this study predate the infection). Cell type and time point are not known.

The table lists this clonotype with a few counts. This chain links TRBV4-3 with TRBJ2-3; D gene ambiguous. Trimming removed 6 bases from V and 0 bases from J, with 10 bases in between. In germline, CDR1 is LGHNA, CDR2 YSLEER. The CDR3 sequence is 14 residues long. The CDR3 DNA is TGCGCCAGCAGTCCGTTCCCGAGCACAGATACGCAGTATTTT. Encoded protein: CASSPFPSTDTQYF.

V usage is TRBV20-1 and J usage is TRBJ2-7; D is ambiguous. V was trimmed by 0 bases and J by 1 base, leaving 1 base between them. The CDR3 contains 11 residues. Germline loops: CDR1 DFQATT, CDR2 SNEGSKA (reference sequence). The CDR3 reads CSARDSYEQYF. The CDR3 coding sequence is TGCAGTGCTAGAGATTCCTACGAGCAGTACTTC.

The chain uses TRBV27 and TRBJ1-1; D is unclear. The CDR3 length is 14 residues. Trimming cost V 6 bases and J 0 bases, with 11 bases left between them. Looked up from germline, CDR1 is MNHEY and CDR2 is SMNVEV (reference sequence). CDR3: CASSPRVMNTEAFF. CDR3 nucleotides: TGTGCCAGCAGCCCGAGGGTAATGAACACTGAAGCTTTCTTT.

The chain combines TRBV20-1 with TRBJ1-5, with D unclear. This CDR3 region has 13 residues. V lost 3 bases and J lost 5, with 11 bases in between. CDR1 and CDR2 from the germline V gene are DFQATT and SNEGSKA (reference sequence). The CDR3 DNA sequence: TGCAGTGCTAGTCGAACAGACGATCAGCCCCAGCATTTT. This encodes CSASRTDDQPQHF.

This clonotype came up a few times. This chain connects TRBV27 to TRBJ2-2, with TRBD2 matching over 11 bases. This CDR3 comprises 18 residues. CDR1 and CDR2 from the germline V gene are MNHEY and SMNVEV (reference sequence). Trimming took 2 bases from V and 3 from J; bases not matched to a gene: 8. CDR3 DNA sequence: TGTGCCAGCAGTTTAAGGGCTAGCGGGGGGCCTGACACCGGGGAGCTGTTTTTT. Translated, it gives CASSLRASGGPDTGELFF.

The gene calls are TRBV7-9 and TRBJ2-5; 13 nucleotides agree with TRBD2. The CDR3 extends over 17 amino acids. V trimming: 5 bases; J trimming: 2 bases; junction bases outside the gene matches: 8. Germline CDR1 and CDR2: SEHNR and FQNEAQ (reference sequence). CDR3 DNA sequence: TGTGCCAGCAGCCCAGGACTAGCGGGAGTTCAGCAAGAGACCCAGTACTTC. Translating it yields CASSPGLAGVQQETQYF.

The V call is TRBV6-5, the J call TRBJ2-3; TRBD1 matches at 7 bases. The CDR3 runs to 14 residues. Looked up from germline, CDR1 is MNHEY and CDR2 is SVGAGI. J was trimmed by 3 bases and V by 6 bases; bases with no gene match: 6. The CDR3 DNA sequence: TGTGCCAGCAGATGGACAGGAACTACAGATACGCAGTATTTT. Translated: CASRWTGTTDTQYF.

A few counts support this clonotype. This CDR3 is CATKGQGNTGELFF. The CDR3 coding sequence is TGTGCCACCAAAGGACAGGGGAACACCGGGGAGCTGTTTTTT. The rearrangement links TRBV24-1 to TRBJ2-2; 8 bases line up with TRBD1. Trimming took 8 bases from V and 1 from J; bases not matched to a gene: 2. The CDR3 runs to 14 residues. The germline V gene encodes CDR1 KGHDR and CDR2 SFDVKD.

The chain links TRBV9 to TRBJ2-1, with D perhaps assigned TRBD1 or TRBD2 (6 bases each). This CDR3 has 16 residues. The germline V gene encodes CDR1 SGDLS and CDR2 YYNGEE. V was cut by 0 bases and J by 6 bases, with 16 bases left in between. The CDR3 region is CASSVVRLGGLNEQFF. In DNA form, the CDR3 reads TGTGCCAGCAGCGTAGTCCGCCTTGGGGGGCTCAATGAGCAGTTCTTC.

This clonotype has a handful of counts. V is TRBV5-1 and J is TRBJ1-2; possible D gene TRBD1, 5 bases. Germline values: CDR1 SGHRS, CDR2 YFSETQ. The CDR3 has 14 residues. Trimming pared 4 bases from V and 6 bases from J, leaving 16 bases between. For the CDR3, the DNA is TGCGCCAGCAGCGCCGGCGGGACGGGTGATGGCTACACCTTC. It codes for CASSAGGTGDGYTF.

V usage is TRBV7-9 and J usage is TRBJ2-3; D not resolved. The CDR3 has 15 residues. V was clipped by 5 bases and J by 0 bases, with 12 bases between them. Germline V gives CDR1 SEHNR, CDR2 FQNEAQ (reference sequence). DNA for the CDR3: TGTGCCAGCAGCCCTTGGGTGGCTAGCACAGATACGCAGTATTTT. Its protein product is CASSPWVASTDTQYF. The variable domain in full, with the rest retrieved from reference TRBV7-9 and TRBJ2-3, is DTGVSQNPRHKITKRGQNVTFRCDPISEHNRLYWYRQTLGQGPEFLTYFQNEAQLEKSRLLSDRFSAERPKGSFSTLEIQRTEQGDSAMYLCASSPWVASTDTQYFGPGTRLTVL.

V and J are TRBV5-6 and TRBJ1-3, with no clear D. The CDR3 runs to 15 residues. CDR1 is SGHDT, CDR2 YYEEEE, per germline. The V end lost 0 bases, the J end lost 0 bases, and 7 bases lay between the germline ends. DNA for the CDR3: TGTGCCAGCAGCTTGGGACGGAGCTCTGGAAACACCATATATTTT. Residues: CASSLGRSSGNTIYF.

This clonotype was seen a handful of times. This chain links TRBV10-3 with TRBJ2-1, with 10 bases identical to TRBD1. The CDR3 contains 16 residues. Trimming at V came to 4 bases and at J to 8 bases, leaving 11 bases not matched to a gene. Germline CDR1 and CDR2: ENHRY and SYGVKD. CDR3: CAISGTGTGALDEQFF. CDR3 DNA: TGTGCCATCAGTGGGACCGGGACAGGGGCACTCGATGAGCAGTTCTTC.

The sample holds one count of this clonotype. This sequence joins TRBV2 and TRBJ2-5; TRBD1 agrees at 9 bases. V dropped 6 bases and J dropped 6; count of bases not matched to a gene: 11. This CDR3 is built from 15 residues. In germline, CDR1 is SNHLY, CDR2 FYNNEI. The CDR3 DNA follows: TGTGCCAGCAGGATAGGACAGGGGAACGATCAGACCCAGTACTTC. It is translated as CASRIGQGNDQTQYF.

V gene TRBV20-1 combines with J gene TRBJ1-2, with 8 bases that match TRBD1. Germline loops: CDR1 DFQATT, CDR2 SNEGSKA (reference sequence). With V trimmed by 7 bases and J by 8 bases, 9 bases remained unmatched. The CDR3 covers 12 residues. The CDR3 sequence is CSVADRAFGYTF. DNA for the CDR3: TGCAGTGTCGCGGACAGGGCGTTCGGCTACACCTTC.

This chain connects TRBV27 to TRBJ2-1; 11 bases match TRBD2. Germline V gene lookup returns CDR1 MNHEY and CDR2 SMNVEV (reference sequence). The CDR3 covers 15 residues. V dropped 5 bases and J dropped 7; count of bases not matched to a gene: 7. The CDR3 here is CASSISGGARNEQFF. CDR3 sequence (DNA): TGTGCCAGCAGTATTAGCGGGGGGGCCCGAAATGAGCAGTTCTTC.

The V gene is TRBV3-1, the J gene TRBJ2-7; TRBD2 matches at 9 bases. There are 17 residues in the CDR3. Looked up from germline, CDR1 is LGHDT and CDR2 is YNNKEL (reference sequence). With 0 bases clipped from V and 7 bases from J, the junction kept 13 bases outside the gene matches. DNA of the CDR3: TGTGCCAGCAGCCAAGATAGGTGGCTAGCGGGGACGGGGGAGCAGTACTTC. Translating it yields CASSQDRWLAGTGEQYF.

This clonotype was detected once. The chain links TRBV7-2 to TRBJ1-5; 8 nucleotides agree with TRBD1. This CDR3 spans 15 amino acids. CDR1 is SGHTA and CDR2 is FQGNSA in the germline V gene. J was trimmed by 6 bases and V by 4 bases; bases with no gene match: 8. The CDR3 reads CASSSGQGLIQPQHF. Here the CDR3 DNA reads TGTGCCAGCAGCTCCGGACAGGGTTTGATTCAGCCCCAGCATTTT.

This clonotype was seen more than once but under ten times. The J gene is TRBJ2-5, the V gene TRBV7-9; D unresolved. This CDR3 spans 14 amino acids. Trimming stripped 5 bases from V and 9 bases from J, with 19 bases between. Germline CDR1 is SEHNR and CDR2 is FQNEAQ (reference sequence). This CDR3 reads CASSLNKPEGPQYF. CDR3 DNA sequence: TGTGCCAGCAGCCTGAACAAACCTGAAGGTCCCCAGTACTTC.

This clonotype was counted between two and nine times. The CDR3 reads CASSQDTTKGGYTF. CDR3 DNA: TGCGCCAGCAGCCAAGACACAACCAAGGGTGGCTACACCTTC. The chain has TRBV4-3 and TRBJ1-2; D not resolved. The CDR3 totals 14 residues. Trimming took 0 bases from V and 7 from J, leaving 12 bases between them. Germline V lookup: CDR1 LGHNA, CDR2 YSLEER.

The chain is built from TRBV24-1 and TRBJ1-5; D unclear. CDR1 and CDR2 from the germline V gene are KGHDR and SFDVKD. This CDR3 spans 13 amino acids. V lost 9 bases and J lost 4, with 12 bases in between. Written as DNA, the CDR3 is TGTGCCACCGCCGGGCCTTTTAATCAGCCCCAGCATTTT. Its translation: CATAGPFNQPQHF.

J is TRBJ2-5 and V is TRBV10-3, with TRBD1 matching over 10 bases. The CDR3 consists of 18 residues. The V and J ends lost 0 bases and 5 bases, in that order; junction bases with no gene match: 12. Looked up from germline, CDR1 is ENHRY and CDR2 is SYGVKD. The CDR3 is CAISESSPDRGDRETQYF. The DNA for the CDR3 is TGTGCCATCAGTGAGTCGTCCCCGGACAGGGGGGACCGGGAGACCCAGTACTTC.

This clonotype was observed many times. The chain has TRBV4-2 and TRBJ2-1, with D tentatively TRBD1 (5 bases). The germline V and J ends were trimmed by 5 bases and 8 bases, with 7 bases remaining between them. This CDR3 region has 11 residues. Germline V lookup: CDR1 LGHNA, CDR2 YNFKEQ. As DNA, the CDR3 is TGTGCCAGCAGCATAGGGGATGAGCAGTTCTTC. Amino acid sequence: CASSIGDEQFF.

There are a few counts of this clonotype. The CDR3 region has the DNA TGTGCCAGCAGTTCAACCCCCGGGACTAGCGGGCCAATCTCCTACGAGCAGTACTTC. Amino acids: CASSSTPGTSGPISYEQYF. This sequence joins TRBV6-6 and TRBJ2-7, with 12 nucleotides matching TRBD2. CDR1 is MNHNY and CDR2 is SVGAGI in the germline V gene (reference sequence). The ends lost 4 bases at V and 0 bases at J; junction bases unmatched: 13. The CDR3 length is 19 residues.

This clonotype was counted only a few times. This rearrangement joins TRBV21-1 to TRBJ2-7; the listed D gene, TRBD2, was not tested against the DNA. TRBV21-1 is tagged as a pseudogene. This CDR3 spans 15 amino acids. This CDR3 reads CASSKEPPSGYEQYF. CDR3 bases: TGTGCCAGCAGCAAAGAGCCTCCCAGTGGGTACGAGCAGTACTTC.

The rearrangement links TRBV20-1 to TRBJ2-1, with 11 bases matching TRBD2. Germline lookup yields CDR1 DFQATT and CDR2 SNEGSKA (reference sequence). This CDR3 has 15 residues. The ends lost 6 bases at V and 0 bases at J; junction bases unmatched: 4. The CDR3 sequence is CSALAGGSSYNEQFF. The CDR3 region has the DNA TGCAGTGCCTTAGCGGGGGGGAGCTCCTACAATGAGCAGTTCTTC.

V gene TRBV3-1 combines with J gene TRBJ2-1, with D maybe TRBD2 (6 bases). In germline, CDR1 is LGHDT, CDR2 YNNKEL (reference sequence). This CDR3 contains 18 residues. Trimming stripped 1 base from V and 0 bases from J, with 16 bases between. CDR3 sequence (DNA): TGTGCCAGCAGCCAAGGGGGGACTTACTTAAGCTCCTACAATGAGCAGTTCTTC. Translated, it gives CASSQGGTYLSSYNEQFF.

This clonotype was detected only a few times. The chain uses TRBV12-3 or TRBV12-4 and TRBJ1-2; D is ambiguous. V lost 4 bases and J lost 5, with 14 bases in between. The CDR3 totals 14 residues. CDR3 loop: CASSSRPGGYGYTF. In DNA form, the CDR3 reads TGTGCCAGCAGTTCCCGACCGGGAGGATATGGCTACACCTTC.

The V call is TRBV7-9, the J call TRBJ2-1; 10 bases map to TRBD1. The V gene end was trimmed by 3 bases and the J gene end by 7 bases; junction bases not matched to a gene: 6. This CDR3 has 15 amino acids. Germline V gene data show CDR1 as SEHNR and CDR2 as FQNEAQ (reference sequence). The CDR3 nucleotides read TGTGCCAGCAGCTTTGCCGGGACAGGGGAGAATGAGCAGTTCTTC. Translation gives CASSFAGTGENEQFF.

V usage is TRBV7-3 and J usage is TRBJ2-3; weak D call: TRBD2 (5 bases). The CDR3 has 14 amino acids. Germline V gives CDR1 SGHTA, CDR2 FQGTGA. The germline V and J ends were trimmed by 5 bases and 7 bases, with 16 bases remaining between them. The CDR3 is CASSAHTEGYTQYF. Here the CDR3 DNA reads TGTGCCAGCAGCGCTCACACCGAGGGATATACGCAGTATTTT.

The chain couples TRBV20-1 to TRBJ2-1, with D possibly TRBD2 on 6 matching bases. V dropped 7 bases and J dropped 4 bases, with 17 bases sitting between them. Looked up from germline, CDR1 is DFQATT and CDR2 is SNEGSKA (reference sequence). The CDR3 is 14 amino acids. The CDR3 DNA sequence: TGCAGTGGCTGGGGGGAGTTCGATTACAATGAGCAGTTCTTC. Amino acids: CSGWGEFDYNEQFF.